This entry features one T cell receptor (beta chain) sequence. The source of the sample is a study of T cells after yellow fever vaccination. CDR1 SQVTM and CDR2 ANQGSEA come from the germline V gene. This CDR3 is 13 amino acids long. V was trimmed by 1 base and J by 7 bases, leaving 10 bases between them. MiXCR, run by TCRdb on the 5' RACE reads, gives a single entry per CDR3 protein. The data contain some 390,000 distinct CDR3 sequences, around 20% of them singletons. The chain links TRBV29-1 to TRBJ2-2, with D tentatively TRBD1 or TRBD2 (6 bases each). The receptor was isolated from a young man who received the YFV17D yellow fever vaccine. This sample comprised PBMCs, obtained before the yellow fever booster vaccination. For the CDR3, the DNA is TGCAGCGTTGAAGCACAGGGAGGCGGGGAGCTGTTTTTT. It encodes CSVEAQGGGELFF.